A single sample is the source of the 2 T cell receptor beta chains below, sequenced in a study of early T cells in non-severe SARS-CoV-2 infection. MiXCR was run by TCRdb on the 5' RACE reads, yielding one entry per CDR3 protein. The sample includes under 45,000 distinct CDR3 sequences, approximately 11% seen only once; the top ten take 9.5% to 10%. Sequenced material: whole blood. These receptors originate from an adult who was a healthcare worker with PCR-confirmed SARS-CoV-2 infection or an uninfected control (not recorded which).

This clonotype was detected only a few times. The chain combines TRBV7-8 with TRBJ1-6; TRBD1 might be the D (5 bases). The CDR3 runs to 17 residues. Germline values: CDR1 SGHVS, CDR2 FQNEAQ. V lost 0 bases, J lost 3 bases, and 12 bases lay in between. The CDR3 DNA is TGTGCCAGCAGCTTAGCCAGGGTCGCATACTATAATTCACCCCTCCACTTT. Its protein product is CASSLARVAYYNSPLHF.

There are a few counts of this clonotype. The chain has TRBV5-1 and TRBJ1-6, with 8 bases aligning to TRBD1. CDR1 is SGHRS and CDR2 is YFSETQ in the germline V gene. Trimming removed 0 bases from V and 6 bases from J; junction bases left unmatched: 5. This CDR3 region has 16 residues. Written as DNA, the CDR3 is TGCGCCAGCAGCTTGGGTACGGGACAGGCTAATTCACCCCTCCACTTT. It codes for CASSLGTGQANSPLHF.